One T cell receptor (beta chain) is described in this entry. Its target is unknown. PCR used 60 Vbeta primers and 13 Jbeta primers. Some clones are missing from TCRdb's copy, which holds only in-frame ones; the method was immunoSEQ multiplex PCR. The sample holds roughly 110,000 clones. This sample is part of a study of cytomegalovirus exposure and HLA in healthy donors. After removal of 1 base from V and 8 bases from J, the junction contained 4 bases not matched to a gene. There are 14 residues in the CDR3. The germline gives CDR1 LGHNA, CDR2 YSLEER. The study, taken as a whole, reports: The listing of 150 to 200 TCR beta chains classed them as cytomegalovirus-associated.

The source of this sequence is a man younger than 40 in good health and CMV-seronegative. V and J are TRBV4-3 and TRBJ1-2, with TRBD1 identical over 10 bases. The sequencing input was PBMCs. Written as DNA, the CDR3 is TGCGCCAGCAGCCAAGTAGGACAGGGGGGCGGCTACACCTTC. It encodes CASSQVGQGGGYTF.